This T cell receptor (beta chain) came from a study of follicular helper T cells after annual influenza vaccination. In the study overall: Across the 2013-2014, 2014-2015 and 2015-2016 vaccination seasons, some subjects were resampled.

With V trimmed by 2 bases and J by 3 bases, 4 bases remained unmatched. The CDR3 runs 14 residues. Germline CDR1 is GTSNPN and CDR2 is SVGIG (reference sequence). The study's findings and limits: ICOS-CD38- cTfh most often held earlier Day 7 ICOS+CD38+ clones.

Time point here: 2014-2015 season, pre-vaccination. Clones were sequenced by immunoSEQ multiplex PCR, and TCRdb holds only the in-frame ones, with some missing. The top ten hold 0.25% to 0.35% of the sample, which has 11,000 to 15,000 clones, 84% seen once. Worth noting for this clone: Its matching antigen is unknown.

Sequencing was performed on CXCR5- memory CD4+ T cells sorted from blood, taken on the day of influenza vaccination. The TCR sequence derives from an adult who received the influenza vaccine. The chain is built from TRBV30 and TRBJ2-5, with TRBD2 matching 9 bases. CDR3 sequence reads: CAWSKVAGEETQYF. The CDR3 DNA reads TGTGCCTGGAGTAAGGTAGCGGGAGAAGAGACCCAGTACTTC.